The TCR beta chain described here comes from a study of blood T cell repertoires in COVID-19. The repertoire was sequenced with immunoSEQ multiplex PCR; TCRdb's copy has only in-frame clones and lacks some. The data contain just over 150,000 clones, roughly 80% of them singletons. Sequenced: peripheral blood. The TCR comes from a woman aged 40 to 50 with COVID-19, enrolled during active disease.

This CDR3 reads CASSDNNYGYTF. The DNA for the CDR3 is TGTGCCAGCAGTGACAATAACTATGGCTACACCTTC. The rearrangement joins TRBV25-1 to TRBJ1-2; D remains unclear. The CDR3 extends over 12 amino acids. The germline V gene has CDR1 MGHDK and CDR2 SYGVNS. Deletions cut 3 bases from V and 1 base from J, with 3 bases between.